This TCR beta chain was sequenced for a study of control samples from healthy donors and cancer patients. As for this clone: The sample carries other DNA sequences with the same CDR3.

Some clones are missing from TCRdb's copy, which holds only in-frame ones; the method was immunoSEQ multiplex PCR. The sample lists about 80,000 clones; roughly 90% were seen once. The V gene end was trimmed by 2 bases and the J gene end by 6 bases; junction bases not matched to a gene: 6. The germline V gene has CDR1 GTSNPN and CDR2 SVGIG (reference sequence). The CDR3 has 14 amino acids. The sample comprised blood. The gene calls are TRBV30 and TRBJ2-2; 7 nucleotides match TRBD2. This sequence originates from a man aged 50 to 59 in good health. CDR3 in amino acids: CAWSWGGVAGELFF. Here the CDR3 DNA reads TGTGCCTGGAGTTGGGGGGGTGTGGCCGGGGAGCTGTTTTTT.